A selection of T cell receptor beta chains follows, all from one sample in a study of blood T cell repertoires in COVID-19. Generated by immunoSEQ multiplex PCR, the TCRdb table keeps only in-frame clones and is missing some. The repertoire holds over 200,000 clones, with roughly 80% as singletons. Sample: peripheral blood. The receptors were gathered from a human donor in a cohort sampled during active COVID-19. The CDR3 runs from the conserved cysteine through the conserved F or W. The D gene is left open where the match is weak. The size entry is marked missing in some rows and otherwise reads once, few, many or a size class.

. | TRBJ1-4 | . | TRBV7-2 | CASSLGGAGRYEKLFF | TGTGCCAGCAGCCTGGGGGGGGCGGGGAGATATGAAAAACTGTTTTTT
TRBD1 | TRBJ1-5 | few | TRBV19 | CASTLTGLNQPQHF | TGTGCCAGTACCTTGACAGGGCTAAATCAGCCCCAGCATTTT
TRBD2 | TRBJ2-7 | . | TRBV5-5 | CASSYRSGTSGGGEQYF | TGTGCCAGCAGCTACAGATCCGGGACTAGCGGGGGAGGAGAGCAGTACTTC
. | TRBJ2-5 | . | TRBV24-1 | CATSDLSRGETQYF | TGTGCCACCAGTGATTTAAGCAGGGGAGAGACCCAGTACTTC
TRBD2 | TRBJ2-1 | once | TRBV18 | CASSRGGRTSSYNEQFF | TGTGCCAGCTCTCGGGGCGGGAGGACCAGCTCCTACAATGAGCAGTTCTTC
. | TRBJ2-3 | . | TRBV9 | CASSAGQYSTDTQYF | TGTGCCAGCAGCGCCGGACAGTATAGCACAGATACGCAGTATTTT
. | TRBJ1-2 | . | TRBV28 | CASSQQNPRGYTF | TGTGCCAGCAGTCAACAGAACCCCCGAGGCTACACCTTC
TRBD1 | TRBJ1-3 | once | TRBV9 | CASSADRNSGNTIYF | TGTGCCAGCAGCGCGGACAGGAACTCTGGAAACACCATATATTTT
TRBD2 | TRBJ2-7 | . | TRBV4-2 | CASSQDNYSPSGSYEQYF | TGTGCCAGCAGCCAAGATAACTACTCGCCTAGCGGGAGTTACGAGCAGTACTTC
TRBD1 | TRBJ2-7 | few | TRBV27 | CASSPRPGQGKYEQYF | TGTGCCAGCAGTCCACGGCCGGGACAGGGCAAGTACGAGCAGTACTTC
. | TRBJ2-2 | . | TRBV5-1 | CASSLYGSGNTGELFF | TGCGCCAGCAGCTTGTATGGTAGCGGGAACACCGGGGAGCTGTTTTTT
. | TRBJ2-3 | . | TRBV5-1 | CASSGDNKGDTQYF | TGCGCCAGCAGCGGGGACAATAAGGGGGATACGCAGTATTTT
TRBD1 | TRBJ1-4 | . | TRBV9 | CASSPRTGGRTNEKLFF | TGTGCCAGCAGTCCCCGGACAGGAGGTCGCACTAATGAAAAACTGTTTTTT
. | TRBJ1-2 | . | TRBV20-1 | CSAFRDGYTF | TGCAGTGCCTTTCGGGATGGCTACACCTTC
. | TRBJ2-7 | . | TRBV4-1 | CASSQEPGGYYEQYF | TGCGCCAGCAGCCAAGAGCCCGGCGGGTACTACGAGCAGTACTTC
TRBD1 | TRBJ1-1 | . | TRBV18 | CASSRTGGGEAFF | TGTGCCAGCTCTCGGACAGGGGGCGGTGAAGCTTTCTTT
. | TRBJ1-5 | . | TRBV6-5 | CASSRGISNQPQHF | TGTGCCAGCTCACGGGGGATTAGCAATCAGCCCCAGCATTTT
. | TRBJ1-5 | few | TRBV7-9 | CASRTSKPQHF | TGTGCCAGCAGAACAAGTAAGCCCCAGCATTTT
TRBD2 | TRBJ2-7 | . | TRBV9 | CASSVASVASGFNEQYF | TGTGCCAGCAGCGTAGCTTCGGTGGCTAGCGGGTTCAACGAGCAGTACTTC
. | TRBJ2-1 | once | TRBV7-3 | CASSPGDGPDEQFF | TGTGCCAGCAGCCCAGGGGACGGTCCTGATGAGCAGTTCTTC
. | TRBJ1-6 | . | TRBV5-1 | CASSPGQNNSPLHF | TGCGCCAGCAGCCCCGGACAGAATAATTCACCCCTCCACTTT
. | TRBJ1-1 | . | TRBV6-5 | CASTPTPYREAFF | TGTGCCAGCACCCCTACCCCCTACAGGGAAGCTTTCTTT
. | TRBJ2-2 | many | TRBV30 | CAWPITPTSTLGNTGELFF | TGTGCCTGGCCCATCACCCCCACTAGCACGCTGGGGAACACCGGGGAGCTGTTTTTT
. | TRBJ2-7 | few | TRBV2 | CASSGAGGYEQYF | TGTGCCAGCAGTGGGGCGGGTGGGTACGAGCAGTACTTC
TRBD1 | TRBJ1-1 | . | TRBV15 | CATSKDRGGTEAFF | TGTGCCACCAGCAAGGACAGGGGCGGGACTGAAGCTTTCTTT
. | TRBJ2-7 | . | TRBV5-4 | CASSLALGVGASQYF | TGTGCCAGCAGCTTGGCCTTGGGAGTAGGAGCGTCGCAGTACTTC
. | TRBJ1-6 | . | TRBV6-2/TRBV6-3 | CASSNGQLYNSPLHF | TGTGCCAGCAGTAACGGACAACTCTATAATTCACCCCTCCACTTT
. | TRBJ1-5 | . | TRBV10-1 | CASSESIPGRNQPQHF | TGCGCCAGCAGTGAGTCGATTCCAGGGCGCAATCAGCCCCAGCATTTT
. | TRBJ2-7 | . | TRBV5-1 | CASSRQESYEQYF | TGCGCCAGCAGCCGACAGGAATCCTACGAGCAGTACTTC
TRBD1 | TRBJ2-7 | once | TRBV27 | CASLRTGASYEQYF | TGTGCCAGCCTCCGGACAGGGGCATCCTACGAGCAGTACTTC
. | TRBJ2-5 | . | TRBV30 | CAWSPGVETQYF | TGTGCCTGGAGTCCAGGGGTAGAGACCCAGTACTTC
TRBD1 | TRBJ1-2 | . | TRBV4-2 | CASSPGQGNYGYTF | TGTGCCAGCAGCCCGGGACAGGGGAACTATGGCTACACCTTC
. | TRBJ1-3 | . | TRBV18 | CASSSDSSGNTIYF | TGTGCCAGCTCCTCCGACAGCTCTGGAAACACCATATATTTT
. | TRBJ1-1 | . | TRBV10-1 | CASSPTDRLNTEAFF | TGCGCCAGCAGTCCGACCGACAGGCTGAACACTGAAGCTTTCTTT
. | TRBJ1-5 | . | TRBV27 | CASSLRGRDINQPQHF | TGTGCCAGCAGTTTAAGAGGGAGAGATATCAATCAGCCCCAGCATTTT
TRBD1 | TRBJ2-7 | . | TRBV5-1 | CASSLGGTGVYEQYF | TGCGCCAGCAGCTTGGGAGGGACAGGGGTCTACGAGCAGTACTTC
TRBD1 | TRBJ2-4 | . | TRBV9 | CASSVGGQAGGYIQYF | TGTGCCAGCAGCGTAGGAGGACAGGCCGGAGGATACATTCAGTACTTC